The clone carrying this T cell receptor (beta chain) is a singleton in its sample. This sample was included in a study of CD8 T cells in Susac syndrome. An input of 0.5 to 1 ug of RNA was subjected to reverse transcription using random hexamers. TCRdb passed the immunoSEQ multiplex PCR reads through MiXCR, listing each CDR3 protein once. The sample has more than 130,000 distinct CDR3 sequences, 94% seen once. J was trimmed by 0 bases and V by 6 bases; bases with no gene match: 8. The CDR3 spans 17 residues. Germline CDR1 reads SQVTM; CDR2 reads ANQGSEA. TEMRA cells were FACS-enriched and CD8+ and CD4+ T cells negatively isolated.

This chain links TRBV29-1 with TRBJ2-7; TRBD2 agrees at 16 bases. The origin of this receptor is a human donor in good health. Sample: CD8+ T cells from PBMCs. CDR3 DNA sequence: TGCAGCGTCCTAGGGGGACTAGCGGGAGGGAGCTCCTACGAGCAGTACTTC. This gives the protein CSVLGGLAGGSSYEQYF.